This T cell receptor (beta chain) was documented in a study of beta chain features in type 1 diabetes. Expressed TCRB transcripts were sequenced, since all the RNA that had been isolated was reverse transcribed. Assay: immunoSEQ multiplex PCR; the TCRdb copy retains only in-frame clones and omits some. The sample has around 250,000 clones; 20% to 25% are singletons. Comment on this clone: The antigen is unknown.

Study-wide points: All four CD4+ subsets of Type 1 diabetes patients contained TCRB CDR3s that were moderately but significantly shorter. Compared to healthy donors, patients appeared to have naive, central memory and Treg TCRB repertoires that were more alike. HLA effects on TCRB rearrangement stayed unresolved here. Lower insertion and higher deletion counts appeared at VDJ junctions in type 1 diabetes patients.

Germline CDR1 is SGHVS and CDR2 is FNYEAQ. The length of the CDR3 is 15 residues. The ends were cut back, 5 bases at V and 4 bases at J, with 18 bases in the middle. This sequence was found in a woman aged 25 to 39 with type 1 diabetes. V is TRBV7-6 and J is TRBJ2-7; TRBD1 is a possible D gene (6 bases). Sequencing input: naive CD4+ T cells from blood. The CDR3 spells CASSPGHSTEYEQYF. CDR3 in DNA: TGTGCCAGCAGCCCGGGACACAGCACAGAATACGAGCAGTACTTC.